The clone carrying this T cell receptor (beta chain) was observed once. The data derive from a study of blood T cell repertoires in COVID-19. Overall study context: The samples span acute and convalescent COVID-19 from the United States, Italy and Spain. T cells, B-cell-depleted T cells, or PBMCs provided the cDNA or gDNA that served as material.

The CDR3 runs 15 residues. The germline V gene has CDR1 SGHKS and CDR2 YYEKEE (reference sequence). V was shortened by 4 bases and J by 1 base, with 14 bases between the two germline ends. Original analysis: It was from reference gene primer amplification that nucleated cell counts were estimated. Profiling relied on immunoSEQ multiplex PCR, and the TCRdb table lists in-frame clones only, not all of them. V and J calls and clone size are given by that table; D and trimming were obtained from the DNA. The data contain 95,000 to 100,000 clones, roughly 79% of them seen just once; the ten biggest clones take up around 9.3%.

Material for sequencing was peripheral blood. This chain joins TRBV5-5 and TRBJ2-5; a weak D match, TRBD1 (5 bases). The TCR originated in a man in his sixties or seventies with acute or convalescent COVID-19. CDR3 nucleotides: TGTGCCAGCAGCCCGACATGGGGCTCCCAAGAGACCCAGTACTTC. This encodes CASSPTWGSQETQYF.